This T cell receptor (beta chain) was captured in a study of shared clonotypes between healthy human individuals. Findings and limits, study-wide: Rarefaction indicated that sorted-subset sequencing remained incomplete although depth was large. Since donors were few, the genetic and exposure-history diversity represented was limited. The authors expected sequencing depth to affect clonotype sharing among donors.

The CDR3 length is 17 residues. Germline values: CDR1 MNHEY, CDR2 SMNVEV (reference sequence). Trimming stripped 7 bases from V and 2 bases from J, with 18 bases between. The deep-level immunoSEQ assay was used. Here immunoSEQ multiplex PCR was the method, and the copy in TCRdb shows in-frame clones only, minus some. This table has 1 million to 1.2 million clones, approximately 80% appearing once. This clone was observed a handful of times. Its target is not known. This chain connects TRBV27 to TRBJ2-6; no definite D call. The sample was memory CD4+ T cells from PBMCs. Described subset: CD45RA-negative fraction. The clonotype was recovered from a man younger than 35 in good health. Some clones in this sample may be carry-over from other donors' samples. CDR3 nucleotides: TGTGCCAGCACCCGCCAACCCGGATCTGCTGGGGCCAACGTCCTGACTTTC. Translated: CASTRQPGSAGANVLTF.